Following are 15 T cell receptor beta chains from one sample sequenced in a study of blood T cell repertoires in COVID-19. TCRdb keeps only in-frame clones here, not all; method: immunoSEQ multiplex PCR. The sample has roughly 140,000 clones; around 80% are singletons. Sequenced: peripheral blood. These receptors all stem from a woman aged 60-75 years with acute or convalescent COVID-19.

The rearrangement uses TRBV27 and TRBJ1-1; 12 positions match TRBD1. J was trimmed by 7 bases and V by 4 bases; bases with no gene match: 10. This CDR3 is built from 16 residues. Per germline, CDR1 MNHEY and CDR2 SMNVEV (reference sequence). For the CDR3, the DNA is TGTGCCAGCAGTTCGATGGGACAGGGGGCATCGGATGAAGCTTTCTTT. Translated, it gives CASSSMGQGASDEAFF.

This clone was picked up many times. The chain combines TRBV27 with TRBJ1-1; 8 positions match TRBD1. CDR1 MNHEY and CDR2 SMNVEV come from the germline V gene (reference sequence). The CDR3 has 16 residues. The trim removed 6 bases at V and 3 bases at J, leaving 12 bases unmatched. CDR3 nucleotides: TGTGCCAGCAGCCCCATCACGTTGACAGGGGACACTGAAGCTTTCTTT. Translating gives CASSPITLTGDTEAFF.

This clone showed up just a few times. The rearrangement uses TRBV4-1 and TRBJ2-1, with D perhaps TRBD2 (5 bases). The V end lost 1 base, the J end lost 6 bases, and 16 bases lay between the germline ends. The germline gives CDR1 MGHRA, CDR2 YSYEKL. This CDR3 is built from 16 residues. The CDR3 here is CASSQGKWEMSNEQFF. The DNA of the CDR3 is TGCGCCAGCAGCCAAGGGAAGTGGGAGATGAGCAATGAGCAGTTCTTC.

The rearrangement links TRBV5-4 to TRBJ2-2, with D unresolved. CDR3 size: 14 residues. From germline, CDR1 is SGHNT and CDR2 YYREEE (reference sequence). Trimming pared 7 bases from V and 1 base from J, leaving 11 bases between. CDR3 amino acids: CASGRTVNTGELFF. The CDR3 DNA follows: TGTGCCAGCGGTAGAACAGTGAACACCGGGGAGCTGTTTTTT.

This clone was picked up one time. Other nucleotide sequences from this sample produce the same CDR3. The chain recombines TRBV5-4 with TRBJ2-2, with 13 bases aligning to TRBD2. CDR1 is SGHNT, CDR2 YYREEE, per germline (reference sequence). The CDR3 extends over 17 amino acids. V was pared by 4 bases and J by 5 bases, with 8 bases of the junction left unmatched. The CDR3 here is CASSTLTSGGRTGELFF. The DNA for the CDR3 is TGTGCCAGCAGCACCCTGACTAGCGGGGGGCGTACCGGGGAGCTGTTTTTT.

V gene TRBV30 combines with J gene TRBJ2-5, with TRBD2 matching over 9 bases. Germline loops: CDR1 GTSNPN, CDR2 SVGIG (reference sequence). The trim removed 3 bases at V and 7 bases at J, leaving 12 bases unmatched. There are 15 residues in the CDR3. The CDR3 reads CAWRATRTSVGTQYF. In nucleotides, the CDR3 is TGTGCCTGGAGGGCAACTAGGACTAGCGTAGGGACCCAGTACTTC.

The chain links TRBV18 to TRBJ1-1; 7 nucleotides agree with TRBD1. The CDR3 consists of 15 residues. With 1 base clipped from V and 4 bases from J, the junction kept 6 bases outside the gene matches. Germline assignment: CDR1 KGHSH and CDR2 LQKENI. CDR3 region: CASSPLDRVGTEAFF. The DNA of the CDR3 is TGTGCCAGCTCACCACTAGACAGGGTCGGCACTGAAGCTTTCTTT.

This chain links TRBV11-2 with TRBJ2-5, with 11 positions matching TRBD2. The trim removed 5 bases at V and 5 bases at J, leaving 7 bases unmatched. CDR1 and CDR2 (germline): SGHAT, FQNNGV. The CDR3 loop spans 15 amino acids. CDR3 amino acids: CASSPGLAVLETQYF. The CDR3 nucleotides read TGTGCCAGCAGCCCGGGACTAGCGGTCCTCGAGACCCAGTACTTC.

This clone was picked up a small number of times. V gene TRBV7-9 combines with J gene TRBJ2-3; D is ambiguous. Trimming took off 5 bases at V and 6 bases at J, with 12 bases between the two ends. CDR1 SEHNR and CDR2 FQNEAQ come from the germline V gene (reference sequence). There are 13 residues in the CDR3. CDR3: CASSADPADTQYF. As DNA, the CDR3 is TGTGCCAGCAGCGCCGATCCCGCGGATACGCAGTATTTT.

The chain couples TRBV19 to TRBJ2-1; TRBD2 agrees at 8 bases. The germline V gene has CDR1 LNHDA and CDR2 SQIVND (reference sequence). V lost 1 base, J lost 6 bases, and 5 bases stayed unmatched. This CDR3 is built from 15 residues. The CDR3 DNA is TGTGCCAGTAGTATAGCGGGACTAGGTACCAATGAGCAGTTCTTC. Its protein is CASSIAGLGTNEQFF.

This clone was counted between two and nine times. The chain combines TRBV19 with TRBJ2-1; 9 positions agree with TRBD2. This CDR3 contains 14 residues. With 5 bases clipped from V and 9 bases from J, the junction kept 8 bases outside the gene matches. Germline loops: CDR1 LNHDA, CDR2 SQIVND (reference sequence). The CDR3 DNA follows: TGTGCCAGTAGTGTCGAGATAGCGGGAGTTGAGCAGTTCTTC. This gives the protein CASSVEIAGVEQFF.

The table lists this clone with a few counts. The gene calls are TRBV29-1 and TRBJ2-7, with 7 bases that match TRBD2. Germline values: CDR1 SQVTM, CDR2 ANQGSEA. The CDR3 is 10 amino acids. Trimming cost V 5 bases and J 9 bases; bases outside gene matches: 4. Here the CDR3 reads CSVWASGQYF. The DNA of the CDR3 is TGCAGCGTTTGGGCTAGCGGGCAGTACTTC.

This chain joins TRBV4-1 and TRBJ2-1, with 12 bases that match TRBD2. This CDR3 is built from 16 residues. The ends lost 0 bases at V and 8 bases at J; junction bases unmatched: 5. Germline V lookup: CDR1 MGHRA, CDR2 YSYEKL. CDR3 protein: CASSQDRGLAGHEQFF. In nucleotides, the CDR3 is TGCGCCAGCAGCCAAGATAGAGGACTAGCGGGACATGAGCAGTTCTTC.

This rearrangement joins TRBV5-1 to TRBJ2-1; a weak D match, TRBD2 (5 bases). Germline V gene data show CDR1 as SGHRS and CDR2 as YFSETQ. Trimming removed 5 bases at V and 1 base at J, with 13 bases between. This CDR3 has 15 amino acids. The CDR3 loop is CASRKSGESYNEQFF. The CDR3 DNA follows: TGCGCCAGCAGAAAAAGCGGCGAATCCTACAATGAGCAGTTCTTC.

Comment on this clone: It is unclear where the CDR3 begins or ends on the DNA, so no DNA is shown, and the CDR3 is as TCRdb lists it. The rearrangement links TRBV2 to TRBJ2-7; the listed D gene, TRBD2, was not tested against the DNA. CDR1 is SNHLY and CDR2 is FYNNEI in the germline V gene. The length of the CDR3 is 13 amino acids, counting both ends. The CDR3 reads CASSTSGGGEQYF.